This is a list of T cell receptor beta chains from one sample in a study of PD-L1 blockade in urothelial cancer. Here immunoSEQ multiplex PCR was the method, and the copy in TCRdb shows in-frame clones only, minus some. There are around 93,000 clones in the sample; around four fifths occur only once, and under 8.5% lies in the top ten. Here the sequenced sample was PBMCs, taken around atezolizumab (anti-PD-L1) treatment. All receptors derive from a man aged 70 or older with urothelial cancer. The CDR3 runs from the conserved cysteine through the conserved F or W. The order of the fields is D gene, clone size, J gene, V gene, CDR3 protein, CDR3 DNA. A D gene is named only where the DNA matches it firmly. Rows give clone size only sometimes, using once, few, many, or a class for an expanded clone.

d_gene: TRBD1
abundance: -
j_gene: TRBJ1-2
v_gene: TRBV6-6
CDR3aa: CASSDGTVYGYTF
CDR3nt: TGTGCCAGCAGTGACGGGACAGTATATGGCTACACCTTC

d_gene: TRBD2
abundance: -
j_gene: TRBJ2-1
v_gene: TRBV5-4
CDR3aa: CASIPAGTRTSNEQFF
CDR3nt: TGTGCCAGCATTCCCGCAGGGACTAGAACCAGCAATGAGCAGTTCTTC

d_gene: -
abundance: -
j_gene: TRBJ2-7
v_gene: TRBV30
CDR3aa: CAWSGGFGGQGYEQYF
CDR3nt: TGTGCCTGGAGTGGAGGCTTTGGAGGGCAAGGGTACGAGCAGTACTTC

d_gene: TRBD2
abundance: -
j_gene: TRBJ2-3
v_gene: TRBV4-3
CDR3aa: CASSQGLAGVLLATDTQYF
CDR3nt: TGCGCCAGCAGCCAAGGCCTAGCGGGAGTCCTCCTCGCCACAGATACGCAGTATTTT

d_gene: -
abundance: once
j_gene: TRBJ2-5
v_gene: TRBV6-1
CDR3aa: CASSEFTGEAQYF
CDR3nt: TGTGCCAGCAGTGAATTCACGGGAGAGGCCCAGTACTTC

d_gene: -
abundance: -
j_gene: TRBJ2-7
v_gene: TRBV9
CDR3aa: CASSPRGGEQYF
CDR3nt: TGTGCCAGCAGCCCTAGGGGAGGCGAGCAGTACTTC

d_gene: -
abundance: -
j_gene: TRBJ2-3
v_gene: TRBV5-1
CDR3aa: CASSPRTDSTDTQYF
CDR3nt: TGCGCCAGCAGCCCCCGGACAGATAGCACAGATACGCAGTATTTT

d_gene: TRBD2
abundance: -
j_gene: TRBJ2-1
v_gene: TRBV19
CDR3aa: CASSIRASGTQEQFF
CDR3nt: TGTGCCAGTAGTATTAGGGCTAGCGGGACGCAAGAGCAGTTCTTC

d_gene: TRBD2
abundance: once
j_gene: TRBJ2-1
v_gene: TRBV5-4
CDR3aa: CASRSSGRADEQFF
CDR3nt: TGTGCCAGCAGGTCTAGCGGGAGGGCCGATGAGCAGTTCTTC

d_gene: TRBD1
abundance: -
j_gene: TRBJ2-3
v_gene: TRBV7-9
CDR3aa: CAITQTGTDTQYF
CDR3nt: TGTGCCATTACCCAGACAGGGACAGATACGCAGTATTTT

d_gene: TRBD1
abundance: -
j_gene: TRBJ2-2
v_gene: TRBV6-5
CDR3aa: CASTKTGPSTGELFF
CDR3nt: TGTGCCAGCACTAAGACAGGGCCTAGCACCGGGGAGCTGTTTTTT

d_gene: TRBD1
abundance: -
j_gene: TRBJ1-6
v_gene: TRBV5-1
CDR3aa: CASSLGQGLSSYNSPLHF
CDR3nt: TGCGCCAGCAGCTTGGGACAGGGCCTGAGCTCCTATAATTCACCCCTCCACTTT

d_gene: TRBD1
abundance: -
j_gene: TRBJ1-2
v_gene: TRBV7-2
CDR3aa: CASSPQGGETGGYTF
CDR3nt: TGTGCCAGCAGCCCCCAGGGGGGAGAGACGGGTGGCTACACCTTC

d_gene: TRBD2
abundance: -
j_gene: TRBJ2-5
v_gene: TRBV5-1
CDR3aa: CASSYMGREGLETQYF
CDR3nt: TGCGCCAGCAGCTACATGGGGCGGGAGGGCCTGGAGACCCAGTACTTC

d_gene: TRBD2
abundance: -
j_gene: TRBJ2-3
v_gene: TRBV15
CDR3aa: CATSRGTSASTDTQYF
CDR3nt: TGTGCCACCAGCAGGGGGACTAGCGCGAGCACAGATACGCAGTATTTT